This is a list of T cell receptor beta chains from one sample in a study of T cell repertoires in cytomegalovirus infection. TCRdb fed the reads into MiXCR, producing one record per CDR3 protein. The sample holds about 130,000 distinct CDR3 sequences; 20% to 30% are singletons and the top ten take 34%. The antigens these receptors bind are not known. The specimen was PBMCs, sequenced either directly or after in vitro stimulation (not recorded which). These receptors all come from a human donor in good health (CMV status not recorded). Some clones in this sample may be carry-over from other donors' samples. Each CDR3 is given with its conserved first and last residue. The D gene is left open where the match is weak. Only part of the rows carry a size: once, few, many, or a class if the clone is expanded.

J gene | D gene | clone size | V gene | CDR3 DNA | CDR3 protein
TRBJ2-7 | TRBD1 | few | TRBV28 | TGTGCCAGCAGGGACAGGGGGTACGAGCAGTACTTC | CASRDRGYEQYF
TRBJ1-1 | TRBD1 | many | TRBV7-2 | TGTGCCAGCAGGTGGACAGGGCCAGAAGGGCACACTGAAGCTTTCTTT | CASRWTGPEGHTEAFF
TRBJ1-1 | - | many | TRBV7-2 | TGTGCCAGCAGCTTAATGACTGAAGCTTTCTTT | CASSLMTEAFF
TRBJ2-1 | TRBD2 | many | TRBV6-2/TRBV6-3 | TGTGCCAGCAGGAGCGGGGCGTCCTACAATGAGCAGTTCTTC | CASRSGASYNEQFF
TRBJ2-3 | - | - | TRBV15 | TGTGCCACCAGCAGTTTGGTTTTCGTAGATACGCAGTATTTT | CATSSLVFVDTQYF
TRBJ1-1 | TRBD1 | many | TRBV7-2 | TGTGCCAGCAGCCCAGGACAGGGGGCCACTGAAGCTTTCTTT | CASSPGQGATEAFF
TRBJ2-1 | TRBD2 | few | TRBV5-1 | TGCGCCAGCAGCTTGACCGCCACTAGCGGGGGTGAGCAGTTCTTC | CASSLTATSGGEQFF
TRBJ2-5 | TRBD2 | many | TRBV7-8 | TGTGCCAGCAGCTTAGTTCTGAGAAGGGTAGCGGGAGGAGAGACCCAGTACTTC | CASSLVLRRVAGGETQYF
TRBJ2-1 | TRBD2 | - | TRBV6-6 | TGTGCCAGCGCTAGCGGTATTAGCTCCTACAATGAGCAGTTCTTC | CASASGISSYNEQFF
TRBJ1-5 | TRBD1 | few | TRBV5-8 | TGTGCCAGCAGCTTGGGGACAGGGGGTAATCAGCCCCAGCATTTT | CASSLGTGGNQPQHF
TRBJ2-5 | - | - | TRBV6-6 | TGTGCCAGCAGTGGGCTCGAGTCGGAGACCCAGTACTTC | CASSGLESETQYF
TRBJ2-3 | TRBD1 | - | TRBV29-1 | TGCAGCGGAACCGGGACAGGGCGATCCATATTCTCAGATACGCAGTATTTT | CSGTGTGRSIFSDTQYF
TRBJ1-3 | - | few | TRBV11-2 | TGTGCCAGCAGCTTAGTGAGGACGGACACCATATATTTT | CASSLVRTDTIYF
TRBJ1-1 | - | - | TRBV7-2 | TGTGCCAGCAGCTTAGATATCCAGCTGAACACTGAAGCTTTCTTT | CASSLDIQLNTEAFF
TRBJ1-1 | TRBD1 | many | TRBV29-1 | TGCAGCGGCAAGACAGGGTTTGGGAACACTGAAGCTTTCTTT | CSGKTGFGNTEAFF
TRBJ2-5 | - | - | TRBV6-6 | TGTGCCAGCAGTTACCCAAGAGGGGGGGTGCAAGAGACCCAGTACTTC | CASSYPRGGVQETQYF
TRBJ2-3 | - | - | TRBV5-4 | TGTGCCAGCAGTTCGGACAGAACCACTAGCACAGATACGCAGTATTTT | CASSSDRTTSTDTQYF
TRBJ1-4 | - | few | TRBV28 | TGTGCCAGCAGTTTATTACAGTATGAAAAACTGTTTTTT | CASSLLQYEKLFF
TRBJ1-1 | - | - | TRBV18 | TGTGCCAGCTCACCCTCTCAGAACACTGAAGCTTTCTTT | CASSPSQNTEAFF
TRBJ2-2 | - | many | TRBV7-2 | TGTGCCAGCAGCTTAAGGGGGGGACCGAACACCGGGGAGCTGTTTTTT | CASSLRGGPNTGELFF
TRBJ2-1 | TRBD2 | many | TRBV7-2 | TGTGCCAGCAGCTTAGCCCTAGCGGGAGCATACAATGAGCAGTTCTTC | CASSLALAGAYNEQFF
TRBJ1-1 | TRBD1 | medium-sized | TRBV4-1 | TGCGCCAGCAGCCTCGACAGGGCCCGTGAAGCTTTCTTT | CASSLDRAREAFF
TRBJ2-5 | TRBD1 | - | TRBV27 | TGTGCCAGCAGGAGACTGACAGGGTTTGGTCAAAGGGAGACCCAGTACTTC | CASRRLTGFGQRETQYF
TRBJ1-2 | - | many | TRBV7-2 | TGTGCCAGCAGCAAAAGCAGAGATAACTATGGCTACACCTTC | CASSKSRDNYGYTF
TRBJ2-7 | TRBD2 | few | TRBV20-1 | TGCAGTGCGCCGAGGGGTTTGGGGAGGGCCTCCGAGCAGTACTTC | CSAPRGLGRASEQYF
TRBJ2-1 | - | many | TRBV19 | TGTGCCAGTACCATGGGTCTAGGGAGGTCCTACAATGAGCAGTTCTTC | CASTMGLGRSYNEQFF
TRBJ2-6 | - | - | TRBV15 | TGTGCCACCAGCAGAGATACCAGGGGGGGTGCCAACGTCCTGACTTTC | CATSRDTRGGANVLTF
TRBJ2-1 | TRBD2 | - | TRBV12-3/TRBV12-4 | TGTGCCAGCACCGGGACTAGCGGCTACAATGAGCAGTTCTTC | CASTGTSGYNEQFF
TRBJ2-2 | - | few | TRBV4-3 | TGCGCCAGCAGCCAAGCGCGGCATAAGGGAAACACCGGGGAGCTGTTTTTT | CASSQARHKGNTGELFF
TRBJ2-7 | - | few | TRBV6-2/TRBV6-3 | TGTGCCAGCAGTTACGAGGGCCCCCTTGAGCAGTACTTC | CASSYEGPLEQYF
TRBJ1-1 | TRBD1 | - | TRBV19 | TGTGCCAGTATTGGTACAGGGGGCATTTCTGGAAACACTGAAGCTTTCTTT | CASIGTGGISGNTEAFF
TRBJ1-1 | - | few | TRBV5-1 | TGCGCCAGCAGCTTGGGGGCAGGGGCCGCCCAACGCCCTGAAGCTTTCTTT | CASSLGAGAAQRPEAFF
TRBJ2-1 | TRBD2 | - | TRBV5-6 | TGTGCCAGCAGCTTGACGGGACTAGCGGTTCGAGGGCAGTTCTTC | CASSLTGLAVRGQFF
TRBJ2-3 | - | - | TRBV12-3/TRBV12-4 | TGTGCCAGCAGTACTAACACAGATACGCAGTATTTT | CASSTNTDTQYF
TRBJ2-3 | TRBD2 | - | TRBV4-1 | TGCGCCAGCAGCCAAGCCGAGACTAGCGGGGATACGCAGTATTTT | CASSQAETSGDTQYF
TRBJ1-2 | TRBD1 | - | TRBV19 | TGTGCCAGTACTCCGGGACAGGGAGCGATTGGCTACACCTTC | CASTPGQGAIGYTF
TRBJ2-1 | TRBD2 | few | TRBV6-1 | TGTGCCAGCAGCCGGACTAGCGGGAGGGATGAGCAGTTCTTC | CASSRTSGRDEQFF
TRBJ1-6 | - | few | TRBV12-3/TRBV12-4 | TGTGCCAGCAGTAACAGGGACCATAATTCACCCCTCCACTTT | CASSNRDHNSPLHF
TRBJ1-3 | - | few | TRBV12-3/TRBV12-4 | TGTGCCAGCAGCCCCACGGGATCTGGAAACACCATATATTTT | CASSPTGSGNTIYF